This T cell receptor (beta chain) was sequenced in a study of blood T cell repertoires in COVID-19. Clones were sequenced by immunoSEQ multiplex PCR, and TCRdb holds only the in-frame ones, with some missing. The table records approximately 160,000 clones, approximately 87% of them present only once. CDR1 and CDR2 from the germline V gene are LGHNA and YNFKEQ. The CDR3 runs 15 residues. The V end was cut by 0 bases, the J end by 4 bases, with 10 bases between. This receptor was taken from a woman aged 45 to 65 who had recovered from COVID-19. The chain carries TRBV4-2 and TRBJ2-1, with D hard to call. Sequenced sample: PBMCs or T cells enriched from blood (not recorded which). CDR3 DNA sequence: TGTGCCAGCAGCCAAGATGACGGCGGTTACAATGAGCAGTTCTTC. This encodes CASSQDDGGYNEQFF.